These 5 T cell receptor beta chains originate from one sample sequenced in a study of shared clonotypes between healthy human individuals. Sequencing was performed with immunoSEQ multiplex PCR; in TCRdb, only in-frame clones are kept and a portion is missing. This sample has about 820,000 clones; more than 85% occur once, and the top ten carry less than 25%. Naive CD8 cells lacked CD45RO, underwent positive selection for CCR7 and left out terminally differentiated effector memory CD45RA+ cells. The sequenced sample was naive CD8+ T cells sorted from blood. These receptors all come from a man aged 25-45 years in good health.

This chain connects TRBV6-1 to TRBJ1-5; tentative D call: TRBD1 (5 bases). Trimming removed 8 bases at V and 7 bases at J, with 12 bases between. Germline V CDR1 and CDR2: MNHNS, SASEGT. The CDR3 loop spans 12 amino acids. CDR3 region: CASRIGVQPQHF. The CDR3 DNA reads as TGTGCCAGCCGTATAGGGGTCCAGCCCCAGCATTTT.

This clone was recorded a few times. The chain combines TRBV2 with TRBJ1-5; D is unresolved. This CDR3 is built from 15 residues. V lost 2 bases and J lost 7, with 15 bases in between. Germline V lookup: CDR1 SNHLY, CDR2 FYNNEI. The CDR3 is CASSELRGGGQPQHF. In nucleotides, the CDR3 is TGTGCCAGCAGTGAATTGCGGGGAGGAGGGCAGCCCCAGCATTTT.

This chain links TRBV5-6 with TRBJ2-1; D may be TRBD1 or TRBD2 (5 bases each). The ends were cut back, 6 bases at V and 0 bases at J, with 25 bases in the middle. CDR3 length: 19 amino acids. Germline CDR1 is SGHDT and CDR2 is YYEEEE. The CDR3 DNA follows: TGTGCCAGCACCACTGTGGAGACAGCCCTTACTAGCTCCTACAATGAGCAGTTCTTC. This translates into CASTTVETALTSSYNEQFF.

This clone was seen only once. The chain has TRBV9 and TRBJ2-2, with 8 positions matching TRBD1. V lost 4 bases to trimming and J lost 3 bases; unmatched junction nucleotides: 8. CDR1 is SGDLS, CDR2 YYNGEE, per germline. The CDR3 loop spans 16 amino acids. The CDR3 DNA reads as TGTGCCAGCAGCTCGCCAGGGGGCGCGGACACCGGGGAGCTGTTTTTT. It translates to CASSSPGGADTGELFF.

The rearrangement links TRBV11-2 to TRBJ2-1, with unresolved D. Germline lookup yields CDR1 SGHAT and CDR2 FQNNGV. The length of the CDR3 is 12 residues. The V end was cut by 5 bases, the J end by 5 bases, with 7 bases between. CDR3 coding DNA: TGTGCCAGCAGCGGCCTTAACAATGAGCAGTTCTTC. Amino acid sequence: CASSGLNNEQFF.